The subject of this entry is one TCR beta chain. The entry originates in a study of blood T cell repertoires in COVID-19. Some clones are missing from TCRdb's copy, which holds only in-frame ones; the method was immunoSEQ multiplex PCR. The data hold tens of thousands of clones, with 70% to 80% observed a single time. This CDR3 is 15 amino acids long. The V and J ends lost 6 bases and 0 bases respectively, with 15 bases between them. The germline gives CDR1 SGHRS, CDR2 YFSETQ. The J gene is TRBJ1-1, the V gene TRBV5-1; possibly TRBD1 for D (5 bases). Sequencing used peripheral blood. This clonotype was sampled from a man in his fifties with active or convalescent COVID-19. CDR3 nucleotides: TGCGCCAGCAACCCCTCGATGACAGTGAACACTGAAGCTTTCTTT. Translation: CASNPSMTVNTEAFF.